This T cell receptor beta chain was captured by sequencing in a study of T cells expressing NK-cell markers. Study summary: Underlying the TCR beta repertoires were sorted CD3+CD56+NKG2C+, CD3+CD56+NKG2C- and CD3+CD56-NKG2C+ T cells. Study-level findings and limits: About 1.0-8% of CD8+ T cells in about six donors belonged to dominant NKG2C+ clonotypes. Among a handful of donors, these clonotypes also ranked first in the CD3+CD56-NKG2C+ fraction.

Of note for this clonotype: The antigen remains undetermined.

It was by 5'RACE template switching with UMIs that TCR beta cDNA was made. TCRdb re-called the 5' RACE reads, yielding one record per CDR3 amino acid sequence without DNA. The clone table shows hundreds of thousands of distinct CDR3 sequences, with the ten largest holding roughly 5.2%. The length of the CDR3 is 14 residues. V gene TRBV21-1 combines with J gene TRBJ2-2; the D gene TCRdb calls, TRBD1, cannot be checked with no DNA. TRBV21-1 is recorded as a pseudogene. The sequence came from a man aged 18-70 years in good health. The sequenced sample consisted of blood T cells: a sorted CD56 or NKG2C T cell subset, CD4+ or CD8+ T cells, or bulk PBMC T cells (not recorded which). The chain's CDR3 is CASSRTGEAGELFF.